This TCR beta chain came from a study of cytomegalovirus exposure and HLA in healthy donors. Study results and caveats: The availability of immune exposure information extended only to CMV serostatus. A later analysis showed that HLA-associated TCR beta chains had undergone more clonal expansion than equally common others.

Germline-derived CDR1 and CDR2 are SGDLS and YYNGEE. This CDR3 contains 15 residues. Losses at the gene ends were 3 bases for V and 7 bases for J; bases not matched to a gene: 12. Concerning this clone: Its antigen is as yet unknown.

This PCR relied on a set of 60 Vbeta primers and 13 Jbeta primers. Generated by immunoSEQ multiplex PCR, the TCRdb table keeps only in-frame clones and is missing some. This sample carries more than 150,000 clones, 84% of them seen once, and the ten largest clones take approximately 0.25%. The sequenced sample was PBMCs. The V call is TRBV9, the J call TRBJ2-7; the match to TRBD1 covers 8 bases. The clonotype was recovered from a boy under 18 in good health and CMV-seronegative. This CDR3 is CASSEREDRASEQYF. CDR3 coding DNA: TGTGCCAGCAGCGAGAGGGAGGACAGGGCATCGGAGCAGTACTTC.